This T cell receptor (beta chain) stems from a study of blood T cell repertoires in COVID-19. Overall study: COVID-19 samples collected from the United States, Italy and Spain covered acute and convalescent phases.

Generated by immunoSEQ multiplex PCR, the TCRdb table keeps only in-frame clones and is missing some. The sample records 100,000 to 150,000 clones, roughly 84% being singletons. The sample taken for sequencing was peripheral blood. The source is a woman aged 30 to 39 who had recovered from COVID-19.

CDR3 coding DNA: TGTGCCAGCAGGGGACTAGCGGCGAACACCGGGGAGCTGTTTTTT. It encodes CASRGLAANTGELFF. J is TRBJ2-2 and V is TRBV2; 11 nucleotides match TRBD2. V was pared by 6 bases and J by 0 bases, with 0 bases of the junction left unmatched. Germline CDR1 reads SNHLY; CDR2 reads FYNNEI. The CDR3 is 15 residues long.